This T cell receptor (beta chain) was identified in a study of blood T cells in healthy people across ages. Points from the study as a whole: Roughly linear declines in TCR beta diversity per million T cells occurred with age.

Note on this clonotype: Its target is unknown.

For the second PCR, which ran for roughly 6 to 11 cycles, a sample-barcoded 5' primer and a J-beta primer mix were used. A tag from a template-switch adaptor with 12 random nucleotides marked each cDNA molecule. Each CDR3 protein gets one entry after TCRdb re-called the 5' RACE reads with MiXCR. This sample has approximately 700,000 distinct CDR3 sequences, with 32% found just once. The V segment lost 5 bases and the J segment 7 bases; nucleotides outside the gene matches: 8. Germline CDR1 is DFQATT and CDR2 is SNEGSKA (reference sequence). This CDR3 comprises 13 residues. This sequence was found in a woman aged 80 or over in good health. Sequencing used blood. The V call is TRBV20-1, the J call TRBJ2-5, with TRBD2 matching 9 bases. This CDR3 is CSAGIAGAPTQYF. CDR3 DNA: TGCAGTGCTGGAATAGCGGGAGCCCCGACCCAGTACTTC.